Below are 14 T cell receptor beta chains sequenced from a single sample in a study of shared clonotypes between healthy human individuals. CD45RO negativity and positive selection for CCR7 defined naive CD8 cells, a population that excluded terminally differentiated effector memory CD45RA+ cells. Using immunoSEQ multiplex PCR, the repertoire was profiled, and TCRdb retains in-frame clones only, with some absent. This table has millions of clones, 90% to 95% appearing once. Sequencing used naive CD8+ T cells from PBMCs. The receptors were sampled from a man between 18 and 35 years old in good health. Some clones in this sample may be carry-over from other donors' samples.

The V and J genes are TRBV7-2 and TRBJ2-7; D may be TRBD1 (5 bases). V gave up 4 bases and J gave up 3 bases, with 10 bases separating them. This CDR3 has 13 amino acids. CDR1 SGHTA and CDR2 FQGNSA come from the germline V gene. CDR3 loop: CASSSRVGYEQYF. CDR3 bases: TGTGCCAGCAGCTCCAGGGTAGGCTACGAGCAGTACTTC.

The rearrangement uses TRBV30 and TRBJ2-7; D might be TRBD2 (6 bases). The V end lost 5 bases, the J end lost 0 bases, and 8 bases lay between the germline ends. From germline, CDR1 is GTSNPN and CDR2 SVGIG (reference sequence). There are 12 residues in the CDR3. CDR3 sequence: CAWAGFSYEQYF. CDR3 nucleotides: TGTGCCTGGGCGGGATTCTCCTACGAGCAGTACTTC.

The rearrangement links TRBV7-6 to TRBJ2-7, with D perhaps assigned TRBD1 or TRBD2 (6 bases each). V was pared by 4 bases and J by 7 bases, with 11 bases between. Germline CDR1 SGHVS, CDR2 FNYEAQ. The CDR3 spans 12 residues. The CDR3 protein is CASSSGGTEQYF. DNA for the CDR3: TGTGCCAGCAGCTCTGGCGGGACAGAGCAGTACTTC.

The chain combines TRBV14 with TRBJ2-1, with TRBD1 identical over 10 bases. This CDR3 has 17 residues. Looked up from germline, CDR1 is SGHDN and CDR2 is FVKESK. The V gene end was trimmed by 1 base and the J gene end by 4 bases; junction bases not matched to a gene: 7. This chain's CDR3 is CASSQAIPGQGYNEQFF. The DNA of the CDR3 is TGTGCCAGCAGCCAAGCGATACCGGGACAGGGGTACAATGAGCAGTTCTTC. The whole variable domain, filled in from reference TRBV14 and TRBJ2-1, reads EAGVTQFPSHSVIEKGQTVTLRCDPISGHDNLYWYRRVMGKEIKFLLHFVKESKQDESGMPNNRFLAERTGGTYSTLKVQPAELEDSGVYFCASSQAIPGQGYNEQFFGPGTRLTVL.

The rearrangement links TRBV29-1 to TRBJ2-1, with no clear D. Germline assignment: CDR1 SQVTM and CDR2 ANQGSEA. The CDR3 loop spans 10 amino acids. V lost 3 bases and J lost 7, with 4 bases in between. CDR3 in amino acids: CSVEANEQFF. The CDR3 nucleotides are TGCAGCGTTGAGGCTAATGAGCAGTTCTTC.

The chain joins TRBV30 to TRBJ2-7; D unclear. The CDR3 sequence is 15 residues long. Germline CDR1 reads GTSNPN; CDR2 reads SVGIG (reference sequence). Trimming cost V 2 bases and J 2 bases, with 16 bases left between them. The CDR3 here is CAWSLLGNPPYEQYF. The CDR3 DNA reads TGTGCCTGGAGTCTATTGGGAAACCCGCCCTACGAGCAGTACTTC. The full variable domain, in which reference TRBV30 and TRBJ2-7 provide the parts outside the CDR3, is SQTIHQWPATLVQPVGSPLSLECTVEGTSNPNLYWYRQAAGRGLQLLFYSVGIGQISSEVPQNLSASRPQDRQFILSSKKLLLSDSGFYLCAWSLLGNPPYEQYFGPGTRLTVT.

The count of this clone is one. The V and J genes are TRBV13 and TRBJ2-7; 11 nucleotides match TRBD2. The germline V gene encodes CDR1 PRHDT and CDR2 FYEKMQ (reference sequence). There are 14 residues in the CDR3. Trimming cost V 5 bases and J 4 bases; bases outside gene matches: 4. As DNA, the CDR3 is TGTGCCAGCAGCGGAACTAGCGGGGGTTACGAGCAGTACTTC. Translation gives CASSGTSGGYEQYF.

CDR3 sequence: CASTSQGPNYGYTF. The CDR3 DNA follows: TGTGCCAGCACCTCTCAGGGCCCTAACTATGGCTACACCTTC. V is TRBV27 and J is TRBJ1-2, with a possible D match to TRBD1 (5 bases). Germline V CDR1 and CDR2: MNHEY, SMNVEV (reference sequence). The length of the CDR3 is 14 residues. V lost 7 bases and J 0 bases, leaving 12 bases between the germline ends.

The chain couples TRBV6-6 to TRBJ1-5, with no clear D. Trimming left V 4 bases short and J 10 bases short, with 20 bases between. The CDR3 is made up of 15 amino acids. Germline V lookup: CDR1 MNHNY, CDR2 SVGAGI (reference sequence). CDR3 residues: CASSSLQSRVDPQHF. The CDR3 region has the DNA TGTGCCAGCAGTTCACTCCAAAGCCGGGTGGATCCCCAGCATTTT.

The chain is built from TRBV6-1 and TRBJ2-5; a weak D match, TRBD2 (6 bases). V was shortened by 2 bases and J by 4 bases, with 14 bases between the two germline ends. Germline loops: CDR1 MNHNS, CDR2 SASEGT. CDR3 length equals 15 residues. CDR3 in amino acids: CASSEFWREGETQYF. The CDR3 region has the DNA TGTGCCAGCAGTGAATTTTGGCGGGAAGGAGAGACCCAGTACTTC.

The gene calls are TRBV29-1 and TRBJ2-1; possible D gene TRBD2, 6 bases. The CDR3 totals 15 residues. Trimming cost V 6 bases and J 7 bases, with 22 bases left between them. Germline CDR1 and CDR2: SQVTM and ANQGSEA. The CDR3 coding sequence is TGCAGCGTGCCGTCGGTAGGAGGGCCTTTGAATGAGCAGTTCTTC. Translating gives CSVPSVGGPLNEQFF.

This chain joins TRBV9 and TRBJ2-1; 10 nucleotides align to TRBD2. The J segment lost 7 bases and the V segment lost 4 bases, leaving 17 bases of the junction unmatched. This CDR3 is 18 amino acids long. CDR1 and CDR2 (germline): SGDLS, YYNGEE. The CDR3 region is CASSNNPGLATRANEQFF. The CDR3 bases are TGTGCCAGCAGCAACAACCCGGGACTAGCGACCAGAGCGAATGAGCAGTTCTTC.

CDR3 sequence: CASSAPFSGITDTQYF. CDR3 coding DNA: TGTGCCAGCAGTGCTCCGTTTAGCGGGATCACAGATACGCAGTATTTT. V and J are TRBV27 and TRBJ2-3; 8 bases fit TRBD2. This CDR3 comprises 16 residues. The germline CDR1 and CDR2 sequences are MNHEY and SMNVEV (reference sequence). V was pared by 5 bases and J by 2 bases, with 9 bases of the junction left unmatched.

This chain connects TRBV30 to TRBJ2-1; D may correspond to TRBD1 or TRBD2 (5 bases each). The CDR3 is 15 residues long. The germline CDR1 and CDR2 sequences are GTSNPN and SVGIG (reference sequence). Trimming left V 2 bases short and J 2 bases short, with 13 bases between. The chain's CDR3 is CAWSWTSGAYNEQFF. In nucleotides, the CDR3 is TGTGCCTGGAGTTGGACAAGCGGAGCCTACAATGAGCAGTTCTTC.